This T cell receptor beta chain was recorded in a study of radiation and T cells in renal cell carcinoma (dated by TCRdb to 2019 to 2021). As for the study more broadly: TCR beta sequencing covered approximately 51 samples in total, comprising some 25 tumors and roughly 27 peripheral blood samples. The last blood draw happened 4 weeks after radiation, timed to coincide with nephrectomy. A total of 4,016,671 unique CDR3 nucleotide sequences, encoding some 2,700,000 unique CDR3 amino acid sequences, were found across all 50 or so samples.

Ten or more counts support this clone. The antigen this receptor binds is unknown. No much larger clone is present one base from it, and per-base qualities are unavailable. What the research found in general, with its limitations: Dynamics of the blood repertoire were not tracked past 4 weeks after treatment. Because pretreatment tumor biopsies were not available, the study could not determine whether clonotypes were already present within the tumor at baseline. Effects of radiation dose or scheduling on the TCR repertoire could not be addressed with the single-armed trial design. An increase in top tumor clonotypes in blood was observed from baseline to 2 weeks post-radiation, followed by contraction by 4 weeks, which was taken to suggest transient expansion of tumor-resident clones.

The sample's time point label, in plain terms: blood 4 weeks post-SBRT, at nephrectomy. What the treatment or condition label conveys for this sample: 15 Gy SBRT to primary tumor, nephrectomy 4 weeks later. Samples came from a clinical trial, in which primary renal cell carcinomas received 15 Gy stereotactic body radiation therapy followed by nephrectomy 4 weeks later. To follow tumor-enriched clonotypes, peripheral blood was collected serially from radiation-treated patients at baseline and again at 2 weeks and 4 weeks after SBRT. Every patient had renal cell carcinoma of clear cell pathology. Genomic DNA for TCR sequencing was prepared using the QIAamp DNA Blood Mini Kit (Qiagen). Samples were included in the analyses only if all quality control checks were passed. TCR beta libraries were generated from genomic DNA with the immunoSEQ kit, following the manufacturer's recommendations. To prepare the libraries, a first multiplex PCR with proprietary primers was run, followed by a second PCR that added unique barcodes, and a bead cleanup was done after each round. Each sample batch included a kit-provided positive control reaction and a negative control reaction. The final libraries underwent checking on an Agilent 4200 TapeStation D1000 ScreenTape, volumetric pooling, and quantification by qPCR. An Illumina NextSeq500 fitted with a MidOutput 150-cycle cartridge performed the sequencing, running 156 Read1 cycles and 15 Index1 cycles with the kit's custom primers. The pooled library was loaded at 0.95 to 1 pM with roughly 19% PhiX control spiked in. As for how the authors treated the data: Vendor-processed data were analyzed in R, and a clonotype was defined as all T cells sharing the same CDR3 nucleotide sequence. In the clone abundance analyses, frequencies were normalized to the 10,000 most abundant clones in each sample. Before analysis, public T cell clones were removed, and these numbered fewer than six per sample on average. A difference in abundance of at least 32-fold between compartments was used to define tumor-enriched and baseline blood-enriched clonotypes. Clonotypes expanded or contracted between blood time points were identified with a beta-binomial differential abundance model. Similarity between tumor and blood repertoires was quantified using the Baroni-Urbani and Buser coefficient, and groups were compared with two-tailed Wilcoxon tests in R. TCRdb's version of the immuneACCESS table is confined to in-frame rearrangements and falls short of the full clone set. An unresolved V gene accounts for under half of the shortfall where checked; the remainder is of unknown origin. V, J and clone size are taken as reported in that table, and D and trimming were inferred from the DNA itself. The sample data list tens of thousands of clones, and 85% of these were observed just once. The ten largest make up around 9.4% of the sample.

The CDR3 contains 11 residues, cysteine and phenylalanine counted. The read is trimmed to its CDR3 DNA, 33 bases read in frame from base 1. V is shortened by 6 bases, J by 2 bases, and the region joining them spans 3 bases. For CDR1 and CDR2, the germline V gene (reference sequence) lists MNHEY and SMNVEV. Sequencing was performed on blood, taken from a patient whose treatment included radiotherapy and nephrectomy. The chain is made from TRBV27 and TRBJ2-3; no D gene call is confident. The receptor comes from a man between 45 and 60 years old with renal cell carcinoma. The CDR3 in this case is CASRVTDTQYF. The DNA sequence follows: TGTGCCAGCAGGGTCACAGATACGCAGTATTTT.